Included here is one T cell receptor beta chain sequence, with context. This could be a read error, since a much larger clone is one nucleotide away. This specimen belongs to a study of T cell repertoires in cytomegalovirus infection. Study summary: It can be stated that public TCR beta signatures indicated CMV infection as well as a matching HLA type.

Each CDR3 protein is one row after TCRdb ran MiXCR on the reads. The table has about 260,000 distinct CDR3 sequences, approximately 9% seen once. Per the germline V gene, CDR1 is SGHTA and CDR2 is FQGNSA. The CDR3 extends over 15 amino acids. This TCR came from a human donor in good health (CMV status not recorded). Some clones in this sample may be carry-over from other donors' samples. The rearrangement uses TRBV7-2 and TRBJ2-6; D is perhaps TRBD1 (6 bases). Sequencing input: PBMCs. The CDR3 protein is CASRPPGAGANVPTF. CDR3 DNA: TGTGCCAGCAGGCCACCAGGGGCTGGGGCCAACGTCCCGACTTTC.